The 22 T cell receptor beta chains given below trace back to one sample, sequenced in a study of Graves' ophthalmopathy and Graves' hyperthyroidism. RNA transcripts yielded amplified TCR beta CDR3 regions. Scientists carried out first-round RT-PCR using HTBI primers and then a second-round multiplex PCR. TCRdb re-analysed the multiplex PCR reads in MiXCR, keeping a single row per CDR3 protein. The sample lists approximately 210,000 distinct CDR3 sequences, just under 30% occurring once. Sequencing was carried out using peripheral blood. The receptors come from a man in his fifties with Graves' ophthalmopathy.

V is TRBV20-1 and J is TRBJ1-2; TRBD1 matches 10 bases. The CDR3 is 14 amino acids. Germline trimming cut 2 bases from V and 5 bases from J; bases unmatched to any gene: 5. Germline V gives CDR1 DFQATT, CDR2 SNEGSKA (reference sequence). As DNA, the CDR3 is TGCAGTGCTAGACCGGGACAGGGGCCGTATGGCTACACCTTC. Its translation: CSARPGQGPYGYTF.

The CDR3 loop is CSACSVVYGYTF. The CDR3 nucleotides are TGTTCCGCCTGCTCGGTGGTATATGGCTACACCTTC. The V and J genes are TRBV12-5 and TRBJ1-2; D gene unclear. The CDR3 extends over 12 amino acids. The germline gives CDR1 LGHNT, CDR2 FRNRAP. The full variable domain, its missing parts supplied by reference TRBV12-5 and TRBJ1-2, is DARVTQTPRHKVTEMGQEVTMRCQPILGHNTVFWYRQTMMQGLELLAYFRNRAPLDDSGMPKDRFSAEMPDATLATLKIQPSEPRDSAVYFCSACSVVYGYTFGSGTRLTVV.

This clonotype was detected ten times or more. The V and J genes are TRBV28 and TRBJ2-7; 10 nucleotides agree with TRBD1. CDR1 is MDHEN, CDR2 SYDVKM, per germline. CDR3 length: 14 residues. V shed 8 bases and J 0 bases; nucleotides not matched to a gene: 4. Here the CDR3 DNA reads TGTGCCAGCGCCGGGACAGGGGTCTCCTACGAGCAGTACTTC. Protein: CASAGTGVSYEQYF.

The J gene is TRBJ1-2, the V gene TRBV12-3 or TRBV12-4; tentatively, D is TRBD1 (6 bases). The V end lost 3 bases, the J end lost 6 bases, and 8 bases lay between the germline ends. The CDR3 length is 12 residues. For the CDR3, the DNA is TGTGCCAGCAGTTTTTCAGGGGATGGCTACACCTTC. Translation: CASSFSGDGYTF.

The sample holds many counts of this clonotype. This CDR3 is CASSKTGMGSNQPQHF. The CDR3 region has the DNA TGTGCCAGTAGTAAGACAGGGATGGGCAGCAATCAGCCCCAGCATTTT. This chain links TRBV19 with TRBJ1-5; 7 bases are a match to TRBD1. Germline V gives CDR1 LNHDA, CDR2 SQIVND (reference sequence). V gave up 4 bases and J gave up 1 base; unmatched junction bases: 7. The CDR3 totals 16 residues.

This clonotype appeared many times. V usage is TRBV2 and J usage is TRBJ2-5, with no clear D. Trimming removed 4 bases from V and 2 bases from J, with 2 bases in between. This CDR3 is built from 11 residues. Germline V CDR1 and CDR2: SNHLY, FYNNEI. Here the CDR3 DNA reads TGTGCCAGCAGTGTTCAAGAGACCCAGTACTTC. This gives the protein CASSVQETQYF.

At least ten counts were recorded for this clonotype. The chain is built from TRBV19 and TRBJ1-2; TRBD1 might be the D (5 bases). Between the trimmed V and J ends, which lost 2 bases and 6 bases, there was a span of 10 bases. CDR3 length equals 13 residues. Germline V gives CDR1 LNHDA, CDR2 SQIVND (reference sequence). The CDR3 nucleotides read TGTGCCAGTAGTATATCAGGGAGGAATGGCTACACCTTC. It translates to CASSISGRNGYTF.

This clonotype has ten or more counts. V and J are TRBV19 and TRBJ1-5; unclear D gene. CDR1 is LNHDA, CDR2 SQIVND, per germline (reference sequence). This CDR3 has 13 residues. V shed 3 bases and J shed 9 bases, with 12 bases lying between them. The CDR3 region is CASSISQLGPQHF. The CDR3 bases are TGTGCCAGTAGTATCTCACAGCTTGGGCCCCAGCATTTT.

The sample holds many counts of this clonotype. This rearrangement joins TRBV30 to TRBJ2-7; D perhaps matches TRBD1 (6 bases). The length of the CDR3 is 15 residues. Deletions cut 2 bases from V and 2 bases from J, with 16 bases between. The germline CDR1 and CDR2 sequences are GTSNPN and SVGIG (reference sequence). The CDR3 DNA reads TGTGCCTGGAGTCCGTCTACAGGGATAGCCTACGAGCAGTACTTC. It encodes CAWSPSTGIAYEQYF.

The rearrangement joins TRBV2 to TRBJ1-1, with D possibly TRBD1 on 5 matching bases. Trimming stripped 6 bases from V and 7 bases from J, with 15 bases between. The CDR3 extends over 13 amino acids. Germline-derived CDR1 and CDR2 are SNHLY and FYNNEI. CDR3 sequence (DNA): TGTGCCAGCAGATTGGGGCCCGACAGTGAAGCTTTCTTT. Amino acids: CASRLGPDSEAFF.

The chain couples TRBV6-2 or TRBV6-3 to TRBJ1-2; no reliable D call. This CDR3 region has 13 residues. The germline V and J ends were trimmed by 2 bases and 5 bases, with 9 bases remaining between them. From germline, CDR1 is MNHEY and CDR2 SVGEGT. The CDR3 sequence is CASSYRDTYGYTF. In DNA form, the CDR3 reads TGTGCCAGCAGTTACCGAGACACTTATGGCTACACCTTC.

This clonotype appeared many times. The rearrangement links TRBV6-5 to TRBJ1-2; D gene ambiguous. Germline CDR1 is MNHEY and CDR2 is SVGAGI. The CDR3 spans 15 residues. Deletions cut 2 bases from V and 1 base from J, with 11 bases between. In nucleotides, the CDR3 is TGTGCCAGCAGTTACCCGGACGGGCGTAACTATGGCTACACCTTC. The encoded protein is CASSYPDGRNYGYTF.

This clonotype was counted at least ten times. For the CDR3, the DNA is TGTGCCAGCAGGCTGACAGACCTGAACACTGAAGCTTTCTTT. It codes for CASRLTDLNTEAFF. V gene TRBV19 combines with J gene TRBJ1-1; possibly TRBD1 for D (5 bases). CDR3 length: 14 residues. The V gene's germline CDR1 is LNHDA and CDR2 SQIVND (reference sequence). Trimming took 9 bases from V and 0 from J, leaving 14 bases between them.

A word on this clonotype: A much larger clone differs from this one at a single base, so this may be a read error. V is TRBV6-2 or TRBV6-3 and J is TRBJ2-7; 7 nucleotides agree with TRBD2. CDR1 and CDR2 (germline): MNHEY, SVGEGT. CDR3 length: 14 amino acids. V was clipped by 5 bases and J by 3 bases; unmatched bases: 7. This chain's CDR3 is CASSPGDYLYEQYF. CDR3 in DNA: TGTGCCAGCAGTCCCGGGGACTACCTCTACGAGCAGTACTTC.

This clonotype was counted once. V and J are TRBV7-8 and TRBJ1-1; D ambiguous. Germline assignment: CDR1 SGHVS and CDR2 FQNEAQ. This CDR3 spans 15 amino acids. The ends were cut back, 0 bases at V and 4 bases at J, with 12 bases in the middle. The CDR3 region has the DNA TGTGCCAGCAGCTTAGCGCAGGATCTGGGCACTGAAGCTTTCTTT. It specifies CASSLAQDLGTEAFF.

This clonotype was seen ten or more times. This chain joins TRBV24-1 and TRBJ1-2, with D perhaps TRBD1 (6 bases). Trimming left V 2 bases short and J 2 bases short, with 8 bases between. CDR3 length equals 14 residues. Germline CDR1 is KGHDR and CDR2 is SFDVKD. CDR3 DNA: TGTGCCACCAGTGATTATACAGGGAACTATGGCTACACCTTC. Protein product: CATSDYTGNYGYTF.

This clonotype was counted at least ten times. The chain carries TRBV7-2 and TRBJ2-7, with a weak D call TRBD1 (5 bases). Trimming removed 6 bases at V and 3 bases at J, with 18 bases between. This CDR3 has 15 amino acids. Germline V gene lookup returns CDR1 SGHTA and CDR2 FQGNSA. As DNA, the CDR3 is TGTGCCAGCAGTCCTGCGGCAGGGTCCATCTACGAGCAGTACTTC. It translates to CASSPAAGSIYEQYF.

This clonotype turned up a few times. The chain has TRBV2 and TRBJ2-5; D could derive from TRBD1 or TRBD2 (6 bases each). V gave up 8 bases and J gave up 4 bases, with 20 bases separating them. Germline assignment: CDR1 SNHLY and CDR2 FYNNEI. This CDR3 spans 15 amino acids. CDR3 protein: CASPRDIGGRETQYF. DNA for the CDR3: TGTGCCAGCCCGCGGGACATCGGCGGGCGAGAGACCCAGTACTTC.

This clonotype was observed many times. This sequence joins TRBV11-2 and TRBJ2-1; D remains unclear. The length of the CDR3 is 14 residues. Germline V gene sequence: CDR1 SGHAT, CDR2 FQNNGV. Trimming shortened V by 5 bases and J by 3 bases, and 11 bases separated the two germline ends. CDR3 nucleotide sequence: TGTGCCAGCAGCCCCGGCCCGGACTACAATGAGCAGTTCTTC. This encodes CASSPGPDYNEQFF.

The CDR3, as DNA: TGTGCCAGCAGCCCAACCACCGGGACAGCGGAGACCCAGTACTTC. Translating gives CASSPTTGTAETQYF. This sequence joins TRBV28 and TRBJ2-5; 7 bases match TRBD1. Losses at the gene ends were 6 bases for V and 5 bases for J; bases not matched to a gene: 12. The germline V gene has CDR1 MDHEN and CDR2 SYDVKM. The CDR3 is 15 residues long.

V is TRBV19 and J is TRBJ2-5, with D perhaps matching TRBD1 or TRBD2 (7 bases each). This CDR3 region has 15 residues. Trimming took off 3 bases at V and 4 bases at J, with 15 bases between the two ends. Germline CDR1 is LNHDA and CDR2 is SQIVND (reference sequence). This chain's CDR3 is CASSIGTAGLETQYF. Here the CDR3 DNA reads TGTGCCAGTAGTATCGGGACAGCGGGACTAGAGACCCAGTACTTC.

J is TRBJ2-6 and V is TRBV11-2, with D perhaps TRBD2 (6 bases). V gave up 3 bases and J gave up 0 bases, with 9 bases separating them. Germline loops: CDR1 SGHAT, CDR2 FQNNGV. The length of the CDR3 is 16 residues. The CDR3 sequence: CASSFTAGSGANVLTF. As DNA, the CDR3 is TGTGCCAGCAGCTTCACAGCGGGCTCTGGGGCCAACGTCCTGACTTTC.